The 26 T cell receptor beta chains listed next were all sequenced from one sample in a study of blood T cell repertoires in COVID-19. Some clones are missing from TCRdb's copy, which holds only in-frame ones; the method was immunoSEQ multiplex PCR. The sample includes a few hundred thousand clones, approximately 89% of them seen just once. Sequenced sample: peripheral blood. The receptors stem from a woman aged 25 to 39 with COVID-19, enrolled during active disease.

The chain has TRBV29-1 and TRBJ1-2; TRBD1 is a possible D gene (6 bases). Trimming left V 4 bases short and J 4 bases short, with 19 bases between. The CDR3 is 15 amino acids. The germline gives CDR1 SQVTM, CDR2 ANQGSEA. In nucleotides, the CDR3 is TGCAGCGTTGTCCCCTTAGGGGGTTTGGGCTATGGCTACACCTTC. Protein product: CSVVPLGGLGYGYTF.

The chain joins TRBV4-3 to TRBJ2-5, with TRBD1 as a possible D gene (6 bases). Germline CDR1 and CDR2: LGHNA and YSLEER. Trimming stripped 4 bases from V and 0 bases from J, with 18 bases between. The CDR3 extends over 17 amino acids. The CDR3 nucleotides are TGCGCCAGCAGCCCAGGGGACCAAGAACTGTACCAAGAGACCCAGTACTTC. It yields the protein CASSPGDQELYQETQYF.

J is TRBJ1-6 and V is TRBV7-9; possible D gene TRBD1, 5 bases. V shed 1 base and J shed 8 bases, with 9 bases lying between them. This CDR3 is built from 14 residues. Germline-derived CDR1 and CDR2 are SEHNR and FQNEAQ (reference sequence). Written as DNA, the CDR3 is TGTGCCAGCAGCTTAGACAGGAGGGATTCACCCCTCCACTTT. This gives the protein CASSLDRRDSPLHF. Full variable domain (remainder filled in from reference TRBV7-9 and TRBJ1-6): DTGVSQNPRHKITKRGQNVTFRCDPISEHNRLYWYRQTLGQGPEFLTYFQNEAQLEKSRLLSDRFSAERPKGSFSTLEIQRTEQGDSAMYLCASSLDRRDSPLHFGNGTRLTVT.

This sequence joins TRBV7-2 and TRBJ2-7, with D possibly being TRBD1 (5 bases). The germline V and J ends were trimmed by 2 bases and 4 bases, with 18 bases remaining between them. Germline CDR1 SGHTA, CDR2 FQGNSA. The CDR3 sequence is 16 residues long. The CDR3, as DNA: TGTGCCAGCAGCTTAAACGCAGGGCCCTCAACTTACGAGCAGTACGTC. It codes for CASSLNAGPSTYEQYV.

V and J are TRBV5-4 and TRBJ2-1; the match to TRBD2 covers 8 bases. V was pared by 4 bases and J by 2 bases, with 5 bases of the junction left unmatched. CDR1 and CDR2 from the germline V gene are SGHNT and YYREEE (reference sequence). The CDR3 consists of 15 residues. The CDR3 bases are TGTGCCAGCAGCCTCCCCGGGGGGGCCTACAATGAGCAGTTCTTC. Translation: CASSLPGGAYNEQFF.

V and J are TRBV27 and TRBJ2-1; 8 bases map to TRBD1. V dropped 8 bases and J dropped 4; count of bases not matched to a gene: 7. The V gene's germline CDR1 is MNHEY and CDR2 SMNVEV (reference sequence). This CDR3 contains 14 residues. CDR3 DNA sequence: TGTGCCAGCCCCGGCAGGGGGCTATACAATGAGCAGTTCTTC. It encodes CASPGRGLYNEQFF.

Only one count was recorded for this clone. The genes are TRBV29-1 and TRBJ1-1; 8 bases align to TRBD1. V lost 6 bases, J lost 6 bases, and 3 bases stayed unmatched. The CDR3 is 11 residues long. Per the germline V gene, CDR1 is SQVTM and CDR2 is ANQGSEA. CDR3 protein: CSVRRGPEAFF. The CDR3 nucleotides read TGCAGCGTGCGCAGGGGGCCTGAAGCTTTCTTT.

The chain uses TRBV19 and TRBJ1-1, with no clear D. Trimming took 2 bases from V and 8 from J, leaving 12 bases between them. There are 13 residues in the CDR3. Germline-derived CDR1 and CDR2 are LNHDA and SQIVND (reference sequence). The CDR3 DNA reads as TGTGCCAGTAGTATAACTACCCAAAGGGAAGCTTTCTTT. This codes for CASSITTQREAFF.

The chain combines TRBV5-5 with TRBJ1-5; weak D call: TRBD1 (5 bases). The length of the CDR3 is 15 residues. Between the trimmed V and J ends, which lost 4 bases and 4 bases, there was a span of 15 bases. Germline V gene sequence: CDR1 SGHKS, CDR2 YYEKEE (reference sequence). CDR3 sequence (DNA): TGTGCCAGCAGCACAAGACAGAGCCTTAATCAGCCCCAGCATTTT. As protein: CASSTRQSLNQPQHF. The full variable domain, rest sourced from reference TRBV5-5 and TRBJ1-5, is DAGVTQSPTHLIKTRGQQVTLRCSPISGHKSVSWYQQVLGQGPQFIFQYYEKEERGRGNFPDRFSARQFPNYSSELNVNALLLGDSALYLCASSTRQSLNQPQHFGDGTRLSIL.

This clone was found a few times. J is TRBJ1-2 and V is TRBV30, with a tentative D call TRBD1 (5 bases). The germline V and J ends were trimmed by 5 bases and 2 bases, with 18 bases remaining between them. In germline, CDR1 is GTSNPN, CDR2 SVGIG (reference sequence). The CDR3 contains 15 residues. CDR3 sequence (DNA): TGTGCCTGGGGATCCAGGGTGTCTGGGAACTATGGCTACACCTTC. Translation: CAWGSRVSGNYGYTF.

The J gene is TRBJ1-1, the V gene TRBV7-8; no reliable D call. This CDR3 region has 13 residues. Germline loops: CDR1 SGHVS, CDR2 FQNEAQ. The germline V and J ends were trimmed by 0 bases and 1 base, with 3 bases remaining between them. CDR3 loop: CASSLAQNTEAFF. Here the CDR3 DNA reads TGTGCCAGCAGCTTAGCACAGAACACTGAAGCTTTCTTT.

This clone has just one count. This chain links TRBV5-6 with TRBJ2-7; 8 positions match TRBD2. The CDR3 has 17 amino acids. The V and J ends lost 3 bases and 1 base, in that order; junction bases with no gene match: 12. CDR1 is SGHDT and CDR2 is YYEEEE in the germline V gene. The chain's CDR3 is CASSSGLLAAISYEQYV. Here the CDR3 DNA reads TGTGCCAGCAGCTCCGGCTTACTAGCGGCGATTTCCTACGAGCAGTACGTC.

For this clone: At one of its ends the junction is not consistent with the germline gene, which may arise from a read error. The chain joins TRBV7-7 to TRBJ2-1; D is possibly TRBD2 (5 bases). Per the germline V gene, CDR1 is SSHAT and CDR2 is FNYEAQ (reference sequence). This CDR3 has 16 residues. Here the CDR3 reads CASSLTLGSSYNEQFF. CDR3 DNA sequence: TGTGCTAGCAGCTTAACACTGGGGAGCTCCTACAATGAGCAGTTCTTC.

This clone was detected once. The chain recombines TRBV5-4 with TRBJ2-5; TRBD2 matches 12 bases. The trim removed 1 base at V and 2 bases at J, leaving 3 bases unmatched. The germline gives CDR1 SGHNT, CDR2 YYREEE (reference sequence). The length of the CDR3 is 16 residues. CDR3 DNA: TGTGCCAGCAGCTTGCTAGCGGGGGGGACTCAAGAGACCCAGTACTTC. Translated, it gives CASSLLAGGTQETQYF.

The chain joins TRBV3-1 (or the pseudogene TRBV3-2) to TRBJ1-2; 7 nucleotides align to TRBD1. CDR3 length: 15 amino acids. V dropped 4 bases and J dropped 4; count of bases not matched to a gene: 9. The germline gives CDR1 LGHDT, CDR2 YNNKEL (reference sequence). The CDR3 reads CASSPSTGYSYGYTF. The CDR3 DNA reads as TGTGCCAGCAGCCCCTCGACAGGGTATAGCTATGGCTACACCTTC.

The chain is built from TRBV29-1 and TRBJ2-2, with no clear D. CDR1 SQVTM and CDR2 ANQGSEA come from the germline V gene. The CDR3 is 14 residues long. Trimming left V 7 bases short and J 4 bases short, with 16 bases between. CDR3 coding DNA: TGCAGCGCCTCCGGGTCCTCTGTCACCGGGGAGCTGTTTTTT. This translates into CSASGSSVTGELFF.

The chain's CDR3 is CASSDGGGTEQFF. DNA of the CDR3: TGCGCCAGCAGTGACGGGGGGGGAACTGAGCAGTTCTTC. The chain employs TRBV10-1 and TRBJ2-1, with TRBD2 matching 8 bases. The V segment lost 3 bases and the J segment 9 bases; nucleotides outside the gene matches: 4. This CDR3 contains 13 residues. Germline loops: CDR1 WNHNN, CDR2 SYGVQD (reference sequence).

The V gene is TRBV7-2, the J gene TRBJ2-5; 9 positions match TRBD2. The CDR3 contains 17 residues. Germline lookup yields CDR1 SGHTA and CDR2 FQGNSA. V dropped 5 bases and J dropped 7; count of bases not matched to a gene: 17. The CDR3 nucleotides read TGTGCCAGCAGCCCAAGGGTCGAGGCGGGGGGGCCAGTGACCCAGTACTTC. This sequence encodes CASSPRVEAGGPVTQYF.

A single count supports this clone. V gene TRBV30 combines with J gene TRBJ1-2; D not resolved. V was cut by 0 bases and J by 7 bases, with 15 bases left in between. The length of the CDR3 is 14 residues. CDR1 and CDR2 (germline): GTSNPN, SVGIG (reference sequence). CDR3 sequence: CAWSVNLEGSGYTF. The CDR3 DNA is TGTGCCTGGAGTGTTAATTTAGAGGGCTCTGGCTACACCTTC.

The CDR3 DNA reads as TGTGCCAGCAGCCCGCGGGGTCAGCAAGGCTACACCTTC. Translation gives CASSPRGQQGYTF. The chain employs TRBV3-1 (or the pseudogene TRBV3-2) and TRBJ1-2, with no clear D. The CDR3 consists of 13 residues. V shed 4 bases and J shed 8 bases, with 14 bases lying between them. Germline V CDR1 and CDR2: LGHDT, YNNKEL (reference sequence).

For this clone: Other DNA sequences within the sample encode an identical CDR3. The CDR3 spells CASSPLTGVNTEAFF. DNA for the CDR3: TGTGCCAGCTCACCACTAACAGGGGTTAACACTGAAGCTTTCTTT. The chain employs TRBV18 and TRBJ1-1; 7 bases align to TRBD1. CDR3 length: 15 residues. Germline trimming cut 1 base from V and 2 bases from J; bases unmatched to any gene: 4. The germline V gene encodes CDR1 KGHSH and CDR2 LQKENI.

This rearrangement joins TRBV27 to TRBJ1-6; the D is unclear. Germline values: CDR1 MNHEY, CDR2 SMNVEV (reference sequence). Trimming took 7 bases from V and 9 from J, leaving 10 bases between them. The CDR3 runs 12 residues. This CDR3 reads CASMVRGSPLHF. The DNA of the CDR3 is TGTGCCAGCATGGTCCGGGGTTCACCCCTCCACTTT.

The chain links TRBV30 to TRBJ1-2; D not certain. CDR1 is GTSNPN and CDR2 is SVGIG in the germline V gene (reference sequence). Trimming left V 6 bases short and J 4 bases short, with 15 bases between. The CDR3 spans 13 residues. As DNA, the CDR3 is TGTGCCTGCATTGGCGGCAGCAGCTATGGCTACACCTTC. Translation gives CACIGGSSYGYTF.

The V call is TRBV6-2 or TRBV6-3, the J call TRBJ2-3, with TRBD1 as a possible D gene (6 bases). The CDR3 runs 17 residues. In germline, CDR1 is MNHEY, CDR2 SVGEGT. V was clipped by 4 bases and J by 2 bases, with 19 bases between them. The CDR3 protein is CASSSARGRGNTDTQYF. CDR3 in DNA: TGTGCCAGCAGTTCGGCCCGAGGCAGGGGAAACACAGATACGCAGTATTTT.

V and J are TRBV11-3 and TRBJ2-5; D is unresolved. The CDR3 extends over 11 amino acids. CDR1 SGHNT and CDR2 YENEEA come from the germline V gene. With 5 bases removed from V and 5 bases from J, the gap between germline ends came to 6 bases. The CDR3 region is CASSPSETQYF. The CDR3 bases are TGTGCCAGCAGCCCCTCGGAGACCCAGTACTTC.

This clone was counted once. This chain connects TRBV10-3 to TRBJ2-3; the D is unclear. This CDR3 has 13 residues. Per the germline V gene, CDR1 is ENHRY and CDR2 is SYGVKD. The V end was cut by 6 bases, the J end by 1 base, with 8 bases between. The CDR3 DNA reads TGTGCCATCAGGGGCCTTGGCACAGATACGCAGTATTTT. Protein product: CAIRGLGTDTQYF.